One and the same sample provided the 30 T cell receptor beta chains below, sequenced in a study of preoperative IRX-2 immunotherapy in early breast cancer. TCRdb's copy holds only in-frame clones and misses some; the assay was immunoSEQ multiplex PCR. The sample has around 34,000 clones; around 96% are singletons. Treatment of the sample: preoperative locoregional IRX-2 cytokine immunotherapy. Sample collection occurred from a patient treated with IRX-2 immunotherapy. These receptor sequences come from a human donor with breast cancer.

The rearrangement uses TRBV19 and TRBJ2-3; D unresolved. The CDR3 has 13 residues. The germline V and J ends were trimmed by 5 bases and 1 base, with 7 bases remaining between them. Germline assignment: CDR1 LNHDA and CDR2 SQIVND (reference sequence). The CDR3 region has the DNA TGTGCCAGTAGTCCTTTGGGCACAGATACGCAGTATTTT. It yields the protein CASSPLGTDTQYF.

This chain links TRBV4-2 with TRBJ2-1, with 10 bases lining up with TRBD2. Germline assignment: CDR1 LGHNA and CDR2 YNFKEQ. V was clipped by 4 bases and J by 4 bases; unmatched bases: 7. The CDR3 is 16 residues long. CDR3 nucleotides: TGTGCCAGCAGCCTCTCGTGGACTAGCGGATACAATGAGCAGTTCTTC. It translates to CASSLSWTSGYNEQFF.

This chain connects TRBV21-1 to TRBJ2-7; TRBD2 is the table's D call, not checked against the DNA. TRBV21-1 is given as a pseudogene. This CDR3 has 17 residues. The CDR3 bases are TGTGCCAGCAGCAAAGGAAGGCGGGGGGGCCCGGGTTACGAGCAGTACTTC. Its translation: CASSKGRRGGPGYEQYF.

V and J are TRBV5-6 and TRBJ1-1, with 10 bases identical to TRBD1. Germline V gene data show CDR1 as SGHDT and CDR2 as YYEEEE. The length of the CDR3 is 14 residues. V was clipped by 5 bases and J by 6 bases; unmatched bases: 7. The CDR3 protein is CASSRWDRGPEAFF. Written as DNA, the CDR3 is TGTGCCAGCAGTCGCTGGGACAGGGGACCTGAAGCTTTCTTT.

The V gene is TRBV18, the J gene TRBJ1-2, with 11 bases fitting TRBD1. Losses at the gene ends were 1 base for V and 7 bases for J; bases not matched to a gene: 2. The CDR3 spans 14 residues. The germline V gene has CDR1 KGHSH and CDR2 LQKENI. CDR3 in amino acids: CASSPQGTGGGYTF. The DNA of the CDR3 is TGTGCCAGCTCACCACAGGGGACAGGGGGTGGCTACACCTTC. The full variable domain, rest sourced from reference TRBV18 and TRBJ1-2, is NAGVMQNPRHLVRRRGQEARLRCSPMKGHSHVYWYRQLPEEGLKFMVYLQKENIIDESGMPKERFSAEFPKEGPSILRIQQVVRGDSAAYFCASSPQGTGGGYTFGSGTRLTVV.

The V and J genes are TRBV15 and TRBJ1-5; D possibly corresponds to TRBD1 (6 bases). CDR3 length: 16 amino acids. Germline-derived CDR1 and CDR2 are LNHNV and YYDKDF (reference sequence). With 0 bases removed from V and 5 bases from J, the gap between germline ends came to 14 bases. CDR3 in DNA: TGTGCCACCAGCAGAGACAATCAGGGGAGCCATCAGCCCCAGCATTTT. Protein: CATSRDNQGSHQPQHF.

The chain recombines TRBV12-5 with TRBJ2-3, with 8 positions matching TRBD2. The length of the CDR3 is 15 residues. After removal of 6 bases from V and 2 bases from J, the junction contained 7 bases not matched to a gene. CDR1 is LGHNT and CDR2 is FRNRAP in the germline V gene. CDR3 nucleotide sequence: TGTGCTAGTGGACCGGGACTAGGCAACACAGATACGCAGTATTTT. Encoded protein: CASGPGLGNTDTQYF. Full variable domain (rest looked up from reference TRBV12-5 and TRBJ2-3): DARVTQTPRHKVTEMGQEVTMRCQPILGHNTVFWYRQTMMQGLELLAYFRNRAPLDDSGMPKDRFSAEMPDATLATLKIQPSEPRDSAVYFCASGPGLGNTDTQYFGPGTRLTVL.

The rearrangement uses TRBV6-5 and TRBJ2-7; TRBD2 aligns across 8 bases. Germline CDR1 MNHEY, CDR2 SVGAGI. There are 15 residues in the CDR3. The V and J ends lost 7 bases and 1 base, in that order; junction bases with no gene match: 9. CDR3 sequence reads: CASKEYRGGSYEQYF. In nucleotides, the CDR3 is TGTGCCAGCAAGGAGTACCGGGGGGGATCCTACGAGCAGTACTTC.

The chain is built from TRBV4-1 and TRBJ1-5; D is undetermined. The CDR3 runs to 12 residues. Trimming stripped 2 bases from V and 4 bases from J, with 3 bases between. The germline CDR1 and CDR2 sequences are MGHRA and YSYEKL. CDR3 region: CASSQSNQPQHF. CDR3 coding DNA: TGCGCCAGCAGCCAAAGTAATCAGCCCCAGCATTTT.

On this clone: The junction differs from germline at one of its ends, possibly a read error. This chain's CDR3 is CASSLAPGHYEQYF. Here the CDR3 DNA reads TGTGCTAGCAGCTTAGCGCCAGGACACTACGAGCAGTACTTC. This rearrangement joins TRBV7-7 to TRBJ2-7; the D call may be TRBD1 or TRBD2 (5 bases each). The CDR3 spans 14 residues. Germline V gene sequence: CDR1 SSHAT, CDR2 FNYEAQ (reference sequence).

The J gene is TRBJ2-7, the V gene TRBV5-6, with a weak D call TRBD1 (5 bases). From germline, CDR1 is SGHDT and CDR2 YYEEEE. The length of the CDR3 is 16 residues. Trimming shortened V by 0 bases and J by 7 bases, and 20 bases separated the two germline ends. As DNA, the CDR3 is TGTGCCAGCAGCTTGGCCTGGGGCGGCAGGGCAAGGGAGCAGTACTTC. It specifies CASSLAWGGRAREQYF.

V and J are TRBV9 and TRBJ2-3, with TRBD2 identical over 9 bases. Germline CDR1 and CDR2: SGDLS and YYNGEE. This CDR3 spans 19 amino acids. With 4 bases clipped from V and 2 bases from J, the junction kept 17 bases outside the gene matches. CDR3 residues: CASSPRDRVAGGPTDTQYF. In DNA form, the CDR3 reads TGTGCCAGCAGCCCAAGGGACCGGGTCGCGGGAGGGCCCACAGATACGCAGTATTTT.

The chain combines TRBV4-1 with TRBJ2-3; 12 bases align to TRBD2. The germline gives CDR1 MGHRA, CDR2 YSYEKL. The V gene end was trimmed by 1 base and the J gene end by 3 bases; junction bases not matched to a gene: 5. The CDR3 consists of 17 residues. The CDR3 DNA reads TGCGCCAGCAGCCAAGTTTCTAGCGGGGGGGTTACAGATACGCAGTATTTT. Translated: CASSQVSSGGVTDTQYF.

V and J are TRBV7-9 and TRBJ1-2, with D unresolved. The CDR3 runs 14 residues. Germline V lookup: CDR1 SEHNR, CDR2 FQNEAQ (reference sequence). V was cut by 6 bases and J by 4 bases, with 15 bases left in between. CDR3 bases: TGTGCCAGCAGTCGAGGCGGGCAGTCCTATGGCTACACCTTC. Translation: CASSRGGQSYGYTF.

The rearrangement links TRBV18 to TRBJ1-2; D perhaps matches TRBD1 (6 bases). The CDR3 totals 15 residues. Germline values: CDR1 KGHSH, CDR2 LQKENI. Between the trimmed V and J ends, which lost 3 bases and 3 bases, there was a span of 14 bases. CDR3: CASSPPGARDYGYTF. The DNA of the CDR3 is TGTGCCAGCTCACCTCCAGGGGCACGGGACTATGGCTACACCTTC.

The rearrangement links TRBV30 to TRBJ1-1, with TRBD1 as a possible D gene (5 bases). This CDR3 region has 16 residues. CDR1 and CDR2 from the germline V gene are GTSNPN and SVGIG (reference sequence). V was clipped by 2 bases and J by 2 bases, with 18 bases between them. The chain's CDR3 is CAWSFPWRGANTEAFF. DNA for the CDR3: TGTGCCTGGAGTTTTCCTTGGAGAGGGGCCAACACTGAAGCTTTCTTT.

V usage is TRBV12-5 and J usage is TRBJ2-7, with 7 nucleotides matching TRBD1. Germline-derived CDR1 and CDR2 are LGHNT and FRNRAP. The CDR3 is 16 amino acids. Trimming took 2 bases from V and 4 from J; bases not matched to a gene: 11. CDR3 residues: CASGLPPGQENYEQYF. The CDR3 nucleotides are TGTGCTAGTGGTTTGCCTCCCGGACAGGAGAATTACGAGCAGTACTTC.

The rearrangement uses TRBV11-2 and TRBJ1-1; D not resolved. Germline loops: CDR1 SGHAT, CDR2 FQNNGV. Trimming removed 3 bases from V and 10 bases from J, with 9 bases in between. The length of the CDR3 is 11 residues. The CDR3, as DNA: TGTGCCAGCAGCTTGGTAAGATCAGCTTTCTTT. Protein: CASSLVRSAFF.

The CDR3, as DNA: TGTGCCAGTAGTACCGGGACTAGCGGGAGTAATGAGCAGTTCTTC. This sequence encodes CASSTGTSGSNEQFF. The V and J genes are TRBV28 and TRBJ2-1; 14 bases map to TRBD2. The trim removed 9 bases at V and 7 bases at J, leaving 8 bases unmatched. CDR3 length: 15 residues. Germline CDR1 and CDR2: MDHEN and SYDVKM.

This sequence joins TRBV5-8 and TRBJ2-1; 7 positions agree with TRBD1. The CDR3 has 15 amino acids. Losses at the gene ends were 0 bases for V and 1 base for J; bases not matched to a gene: 1. The germline V gene encodes CDR1 SGHTS and CDR2 YDEGEE. The chain's CDR3 is CASSLGDRSYNEQFF. The CDR3 nucleotides are TGTGCCAGCAGCTTGGGGGACAGATCCTACAATGAGCAGTTCTTC.

This chain links TRBV9 with TRBJ2-5; D might be TRBD1 or TRBD2, each matching 5 bases. This CDR3 has 18 amino acids. V dropped 3 bases and J dropped 4 bases, with 25 bases sitting between them. Germline CDR1 reads SGDLS; CDR2 reads YYNGEE. The CDR3 loop reads CASSGGGRASRGRETQYF. In nucleotides, the CDR3 is TGTGCCAGCAGCGGAGGCGGCCGAGCTAGCCGGGGACGAGAGACCCAGTACTTC.

The chain uses TRBV7-3 and TRBJ2-1, with TRBD2 matching over 7 bases. This CDR3 is built from 16 residues. V was pared by 5 bases and J by 2 bases, with 9 bases of the junction left unmatched. Germline CDR1 reads SGHTA; CDR2 reads FQGTGA. The CDR3 here is CASSPLAEPAYNEQFF. CDR3 DNA: TGTGCCAGCAGCCCGCTAGCGGAACCTGCCTACAATGAGCAGTTCTTC.

This chain connects TRBV5-6 to TRBJ2-5; D is perhaps TRBD1 (6 bases). The CDR3 spans 14 residues. Germline CDR1 SGHDT, CDR2 YYEEEE. The germline V and J ends were trimmed by 2 bases and 0 bases, with 8 bases remaining between them. DNA for the CDR3: TGTGCCAGCAGCTTTAGGGGGAACCAAGAGACCCAGTACTTC. Translated: CASSFRGNQETQYF. The full variable domain, in which reference TRBV5-6 and TRBJ2-5 provide the parts outside the CDR3, is DAGVTQSPTHLIKTRGQQVTLRCSPKSGHDTVSWYQQALGQGPQFIFQYYEEEERQRGNFPDRFSGHQFPNYSSELNVNALLLGDSALYLCASSFRGNQETQYFGPGTRLLVL.

The chain carries TRBV5-1 and TRBJ2-7, with a possible D match to TRBD2 (5 bases). This CDR3 spans 13 amino acids. Germline CDR1 and CDR2: SGHRS and YFSETQ. Trimming left V 3 bases short and J 2 bases short, with 9 bases between. This CDR3 reads CASSSGMTYEQYF. The CDR3 DNA reads as TGCGCCAGCAGCTCGGGAATGACCTACGAGCAGTACTTC.

V and J are TRBV30 and TRBJ2-1; D may be TRBD2 (5 bases). V was shortened by 0 bases and J by 2 bases, with 8 bases between the two germline ends. The germline gives CDR1 GTSNPN, CDR2 SVGIG (reference sequence). The CDR3 consists of 14 residues. The CDR3 nucleotides read TGTGCCTGGAGTGTTAGCGCACCCTACAATGAGCAGTTCTTC. Residues: CAWSVSAPYNEQFF.

The chain employs TRBV6-5 and TRBJ2-1, with D uncertain. The CDR3 consists of 15 residues. The ends were cut back, 2 bases at V and 8 bases at J, with 16 bases in the middle. Per germline, CDR1 MNHEY and CDR2 SVGAGI. CDR3 region: CASSYISSEPDEQFF. CDR3 sequence (DNA): TGTGCCAGCAGTTACATTTCTTCGGAGCCGGATGAGCAGTTCTTC.

The chain combines TRBV6-6 with TRBJ1-2, with D unresolved. Germline values: CDR1 MNHNY, CDR2 SVGAGI (reference sequence). The CDR3 length is 14 residues. Trimming left V 0 bases short and J 5 bases short, with 10 bases between. The CDR3 here is CASSYSRGGYGYTF. The CDR3 nucleotides are TGTGCCAGCAGTTACTCGAGAGGCGGATATGGCTACACCTTC.

The rearrangement links TRBV6-5 to TRBJ2-3, with D perhaps given as TRBD1 or TRBD2 (5 bases each). Deletions cut 5 bases from V and 5 bases from J, with 14 bases between. Germline V gene sequence: CDR1 MNHEY, CDR2 SVGAGI. CDR3 length: 14 amino acids. The CDR3 loop is CASSKGLGRDTQYF. The CDR3 DNA sequence: TGTGCCAGCAGTAAGGGGCTAGGGAGAGATACGCAGTATTTT.

V is TRBV28 and J is TRBJ2-1; 10 bases are shared with TRBD2. CDR3 length: 17 amino acids. V shed 2 bases, J shed 0 bases, and the junction held 4 bases outside the gene matches. From germline, CDR1 is MDHEN and CDR2 SYDVKM. The CDR3 here is CASSLGSGRGSYNEQFF. For the CDR3, the DNA is TGTGCCAGCAGTTTAGGGAGCGGGAGGGGCTCCTACAATGAGCAGTTCTTC.

The rearrangement joins TRBV14 to TRBJ2-7, with D uncertain. The germline V gene has CDR1 SGHDN and CDR2 FVKESK. Trimming removed 1 base from V and 4 bases from J, with 2 bases in between. The CDR3 runs to 11 residues. The CDR3 sequence is CASSQGYEQYF. The CDR3, as DNA: TGTGCCAGCAGCCAAGGATACGAGCAGTACTTC.